This TCR beta chain was identified in a study of CXCR3-negative and CXCR3-positive naive CD8 T cells. Study conclusions and caveats: More hydrophobic TRB CDR3s occurred in CXCR3-positive than in CXCR3-negative naive cells. The study found that naive CXCR3-negative and CXCR3-positive cells shared TRBV-TRBJ usage, while memory cells differed.

This CDR3 has 14 residues. Germline V lookup: CDR1 MDHEN, CDR2 SYDVKM. UMI-labeled 5' RACE yielded the TRB cDNA libraries. TCRdb re-called the 5' RACE reads and catalogs CDR3 proteins one per entry, DNA excluded. The sample holds roughly 130,000 distinct CDR3 sequences. Those CD8+ T cells considered naive were CD45RO-CCR7+CD27+CD95-. On this clonotype itself: Its antigen is currently unknown.

This TCR was recovered from a human donor in good health. Some clones in this sample may be carry-over from other donors' samples. Specimen: naive CXCR3+ CD8+ T cells from blood. Subset of the sample: CD45RO-CCR7+CD27+CD95- naive CD8+ T cells expressing CXCR3 (TNR3+). The chain carries TRBV28 and TRBJ1-5; checking the TCRdb D call of TRBD1 is not possible without DNA. The CDR3 sequence: CASSFEGSNQPQHF.